One sample yielded the 17 T cell receptor beta chains listed below, sequenced in a study of Graves' ophthalmopathy and Graves' hyperthyroidism. Scientists amplified the TCR beta CDR3 regions from RNA transcripts. Second-round multiplex PCR came after a first-round RT-PCR that employed HTBI primers. In TCRdb, the multiplex PCR reads were re-called with MiXCR into one record per CDR3 protein. This repertoire shows more than 300,000 distinct CDR3 sequences, just over 15% found once; its top ten account for around 7%. Sequenced material: peripheral blood. The receptors shown here come from a woman aged 18 to 35 with stable Graves' hyperthyroidism.

V is TRBV6-1 and J is TRBJ2-7, with 9 bases identical to TRBD1. V lost 7 bases, J lost 4 bases, and 11 bases stayed unmatched. Germline V lookup: CDR1 MNHNS, CDR2 SASEGT. This CDR3 has 15 residues. CDR3 in amino acids: CASTHGGQGLYEQYF. CDR3 nucleotides: TGTGCCAGCACCCATGGGGGACAGGGATTGTACGAGCAGTACTTC.

This clonotype was detected ten times or more. The chain is built from TRBV19 and TRBJ1-5; D may be TRBD1 (5 bases). The V gene's germline CDR1 is LNHDA and CDR2 SQIVND (reference sequence). This CDR3 is 15 amino acids long. V was pared by 7 bases and J by 2 bases, with 15 bases between. CDR3 loop: CASTPWGFGNQPQHF. The CDR3 bases are TGTGCCAGTACCCCTTGGGGGTTCGGCAATCAGCCCCAGCATTTT.

The chain links TRBV6-2 or TRBV6-3 to TRBJ2-5; 9 positions match TRBD2. Trimming at V came to 0 bases and at J to 5 bases, leaving 19 bases not matched to a gene. Germline assignment: CDR1 MNHEY and CDR2 SVGEGT. This CDR3 spans 20 amino acids. The CDR3 region has the DNA TGTGCCAGCAGTTACTCGAGTTCGCCTAGCGGGAACCCGTGGATGGAGACCCAGTACTTC. It is translated as CASSYSSSPSGNPWMETQYF.

This clonotype was seen many times. The chain couples TRBV20-1 to TRBJ1-1; D is unresolved. V shed 3 bases and J shed 8 bases, with 10 bases lying between them. This CDR3 has 11 residues. Germline CDR1 reads DFQATT; CDR2 reads SNEGSKA (reference sequence). CDR3 sequence: CSARIVGEAFF. The CDR3 DNA reads TGCAGTGCTAGGATAGTAGGAGAAGCTTTCTTT.

This clonotype was found many times. The rearrangement links TRBV7-8 to TRBJ2-7, with D possibly matching TRBD1 (5 bases). The CDR3 has 13 residues. Trimming took off 4 bases at V and 3 bases at J, with 10 bases between the two ends. The germline V gene has CDR1 SGHVS and CDR2 FQNEAQ. The CDR3 nucleotides read TGTGCCAGCAGCTCCCCTGACAGCTACGAGCAGTACTTC. Translating gives CASSSPDSYEQYF. The full variable domain, its missing parts supplied by reference TRBV7-8 and TRBJ2-7, is GAGVSQSPRYKVAKRGQDVALRCDPISGHVSLFWYQQALGQGPEFLTYFQNEAQLDKSGLPSDRFFAERPEGSVSTLKIQRTQQEDSAVYLCASSSPDSYEQYFGPGTRLTVT.

This clonotype was picked up many times. V and J are TRBV6-2 or TRBV6-3 and TRBJ2-7; no reliable D call. The V end was cut by 10 bases, the J end by 0 bases, with 16 bases between. The CDR3 spans 14 residues. Germline V gene lookup returns CDR1 MNHEY and CDR2 SVGEGT. CDR3 DNA: TGTGCCACTCGTGGAGCTGCCTTCTCCTACGAGCAGTACTTC. Protein: CATRGAAFSYEQYF.

This clonotype appeared many times. V is TRBV5-1 and J is TRBJ2-7, with 8 bases fitting TRBD1. Germline V gene data show CDR1 as SGHRS and CDR2 as YFSETQ. This CDR3 is built from 16 residues. J was trimmed by 0 bases and V by 0 bases; bases with no gene match: 5. The DNA for the CDR3 is TGCGCCAGCAGCTTGGCCGGGACAGGAAGCTCCTACGAGCAGTACTTC. Translation gives CASSLAGTGSSYEQYF.

This clonotype was found many times. The chain is built from TRBV9 and TRBJ2-7; D possibly corresponds to TRBD1 (6 bases). This CDR3 is 15 amino acids long. Germline V gene sequence: CDR1 SGDLS, CDR2 YYNGEE. Deletions cut 0 bases from V and 3 bases from J, with 13 bases between. The CDR3 loop is CASSVVPGENYEQYF. The CDR3 DNA sequence: TGTGCCAGCAGCGTAGTCCCAGGGGAGAACTACGAGCAGTACTTC. The full variable domain, with the rest looked up from reference TRBV9 and TRBJ2-7, is DSGVTQTPKHLITATGQRVTLRCSPRSGDLSVYWYQQSLDQGLQFLIQYYNGEERAKGNILERFSAQQFPDLHSELNLSSLELGDSALYFCASSVVPGENYEQYFGPGTRLTVT.

This clonotype was found many times. V is TRBV6-1 and J is TRBJ1-4; TRBD1 matches at 8 bases. The J segment lost 5 bases and the V segment lost 6 bases, leaving 8 bases of the junction unmatched. Looked up from germline, CDR1 is MNHNS and CDR2 is SASEGT. The CDR3 is made up of 15 amino acids. In DNA form, the CDR3 reads TGTGCCAGCAGCTCAGACAGGGGACGGAATGAAAAACTGTTTTTT. Its translation is CASSSDRGRNEKLFF.

There are many counts of this clonotype. The chain carries TRBV27 and TRBJ1-1, with D possibly matching TRBD1 (6 bases). The CDR3 contains 15 residues. The V end was cut by 6 bases, the J end by 2 bases, with 16 bases between. CDR1 MNHEY and CDR2 SMNVEV come from the germline V gene (reference sequence). The DNA for the CDR3 is TGTGCCAGCAGACGGACAGTGGAACAAAACACTGAAGCTTTCTTT. This encodes CASRRTVEQNTEAFF.

The V gene is TRBV5-1, the J gene TRBJ2-2, with D unclear. The germline V gene has CDR1 SGHRS and CDR2 YFSETQ. Trimming took 1 base from V and 5 from J, leaving 9 bases between them. The CDR3 is made up of 14 amino acids. CDR3 in DNA: TGCGCCAGCAGCTTGATGGCCGAGACCGGGGAGCTGTTTTTT. The encoded protein is CASSLMAETGELFF.

This clonotype has more than one count but fewer than ten. The genes are TRBV12-3 or TRBV12-4 and TRBJ2-2; 15 bases match TRBD2. The trim removed 6 bases at V and 5 bases at J, leaving 7 bases unmatched. The CDR3 has 17 amino acids. This CDR3 is CASSRTSGGVGTGELFF. The CDR3, as DNA: TGTGCCAGCAGCCGGACTAGCGGGGGGGTCGGGACCGGGGAGCTGTTTTTT.

Many counts were recorded for this clonotype. This chain links TRBV27 with TRBJ2-5, with 9 bases that match TRBD1. From germline, CDR1 is MNHEY and CDR2 SMNVEV (reference sequence). The CDR3 is 13 amino acids. Unmatched junction bases numbered 6, after V lost 8 bases and J lost 5 bases. The CDR3 protein is CASGTGWGETQYF. In nucleotides, the CDR3 is TGTGCCAGCGGGACAGGGTGGGGGGAGACCCAGTACTTC.

Many counts were recorded for this clonotype. The V call is TRBV2, the J call TRBJ2-1, with D hard to call. CDR3 size: 16 residues. Germline V gene sequence: CDR1 SNHLY, CDR2 FYNNEI. V lost 3 bases and J 2 bases, leaving 14 bases between the germline ends. The chain's CDR3 is CASSDSGGRPYNEQFF. The DNA for the CDR3 is TGTGCCAGCAGTGATTCGGGTGGGCGACCCTACAATGAGCAGTTCTTC. Complete variable domain (other parts from reference TRBV2 and TRBJ2-1): EPEVTQTPSHQVTQMGQEVILRCVPISNHLYFYWYRQILGQKVEFLVSFYNNEISEKSEIFDDQFSVERPDGSNFTLKIRSTKLEDSAMYFCASSDSGGRPYNEQFFGPGTRLTVL.

This clonotype was recorded at least ten times. The J gene is TRBJ2-5, the V gene TRBV11-2; D not certain. The V and J ends lost 3 bases and 9 bases respectively, with 11 bases between them. This CDR3 is built from 12 residues. Per the germline V gene, CDR1 is SGHAT and CDR2 is FQNNGV. The CDR3 loop reads CASSFHTGPQYF. CDR3 DNA sequence: TGTGCCAGCAGCTTCCACACCGGGCCCCAGTACTTC. Supplemented by reference TRBV11-2 and TRBJ2-5, the full variable domain reads EAGVAQSPRYKIIEKRQSVAFWCNPISGHATLYWYQQILGQGPKLLIQFQNNGVVDDSQLPKDRFSAERLKGVDSTLKIQPAKLEDSAVYLCASSFHTGPQYFGPGTRLLVL.

This clonotype was detected many times. The chain employs TRBV9 and TRBJ1-6, with a weak D call TRBD1 (6 bases). Germline V lookup: CDR1 SGDLS, CDR2 YYNGEE. V gave up 3 bases and J gave up 2 bases, with 6 bases separating them. The CDR3 has 14 amino acids. The CDR3 region has the DNA TGTGCCAGCAGCGGGACAGCCTATAATTCACCCCTCCACTTT. Protein: CASSGTAYNSPLHF.

CDR3 protein: CASCLQSNYGYTF. CDR3 DNA: TGTGCCAGCTGCCTACAGAGTAACTATGGCTACACCTTC. V gene TRBV14 combines with J gene TRBJ1-2, with D uncertain. This CDR3 has 13 residues. With 8 bases removed from V and 1 base from J, the gap between germline ends came to 11 bases. CDR1 is SGHDN, CDR2 FVKESK, per germline.